The present TCR beta chain was sequenced within a study of T cells after yellow fever vaccination. Turning to the study itself: When fractions had low cell numbers, they were prepared with SMART-Seq v4 Ultra Low Input.

Note on this clonotype: Its cognate antigen is unknown.

Study observations and caveats: Within FACS-sorted repertoires, abundant clonotypes contaminating from the bulk population could be present.

V dropped 1 base and J dropped 6 bases, with 14 bases sitting between them. Looked up from germline, CDR1 is SNHLY and CDR2 is FYNNEI. This CDR3 is built from 15 residues. TCRdb processed the 5' RACE reads anew with MiXCR; each CDR3 protein has one entry. The sample lists hundreds of thousands of distinct CDR3 sequences; around a sixth were seen once. Sequencing used PBMCs, obtained around 5 days after the first yellow fever vaccination. The receptor was isolated from a man between 18 and 35 years old who received the YFV17D yellow fever vaccine. The chain combines TRBV2 with TRBJ2-3; D not resolved. The CDR3 here is CASSEVRHPRDTQYF. DNA for the CDR3: TGTGCCAGCAGTGAAGTTAGGCACCCCCGCGATACGCAGTATTTT. Supplemented by reference TRBV2 and TRBJ2-3, the full variable domain reads EPEVTQTPSHQVTQMGQEVILRCVPISNHLYFYWYRQILGQKVEFLVSFYNNEISEKSEIFDDQFSVERPDGSNFTLKIRSTKLEDSAMYFCASSEVRHPRDTQYFGPGTRLTVL.